The present T cell receptor (beta chain) was sequenced within a study of OX40 agonist ivuxolimab in advanced cancers. Whole-study findings and limits: Among the nonresponders, some also had low normalized T-cell clonal expansion.

Clones were sequenced by immunoSEQ multiplex PCR, and TCRdb holds only the in-frame ones, with some missing. The data show about 35,000 clones, about 90% seen once. Trimming cost V 1 base and J 0 bases, with 7 bases left between them. Looked up from germline, CDR1 is SGHAT and CDR2 is FQNNGV. The CDR3 totals 14 residues. A note on this clone: Its antigen is currently unknown.

This specimen consisted of CD4+ or CD8+ T cells sorted from blood, obtained in a trial of the OX40 agonist ivuxolimab. The clonotype was recovered from an adult with an advanced solid tumor such as melanoma, head and neck, liver or kidney cancer. This chain connects TRBV11-2 to TRBJ2-7, with D uncertain. The CDR3 loop is CASSLGLFSYEQYF. As DNA, the CDR3 is TGTGCCAGCAGCTTAGGACTGTTCTCCTACGAGCAGTACTTC.